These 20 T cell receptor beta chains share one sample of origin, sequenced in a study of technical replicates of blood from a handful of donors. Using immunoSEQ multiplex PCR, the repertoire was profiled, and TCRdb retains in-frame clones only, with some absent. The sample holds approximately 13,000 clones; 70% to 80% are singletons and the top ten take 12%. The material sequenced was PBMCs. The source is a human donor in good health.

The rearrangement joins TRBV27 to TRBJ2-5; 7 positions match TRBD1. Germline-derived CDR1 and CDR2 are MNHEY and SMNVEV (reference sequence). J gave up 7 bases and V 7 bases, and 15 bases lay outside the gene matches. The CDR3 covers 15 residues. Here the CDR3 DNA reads TGTGCCAGCAAAGCAGGGGGATTACCTTTAGGGACCCAGTACTTC. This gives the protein CASKAGGLPLGTQYF.

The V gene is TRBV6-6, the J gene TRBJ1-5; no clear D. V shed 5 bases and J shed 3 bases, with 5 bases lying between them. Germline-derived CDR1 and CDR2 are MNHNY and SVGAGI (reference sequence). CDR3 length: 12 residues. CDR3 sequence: CASSHNNQPQHF. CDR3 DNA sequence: TGTGCCAGCAGTCACAACAATCAGCCCCAGCATTTT.

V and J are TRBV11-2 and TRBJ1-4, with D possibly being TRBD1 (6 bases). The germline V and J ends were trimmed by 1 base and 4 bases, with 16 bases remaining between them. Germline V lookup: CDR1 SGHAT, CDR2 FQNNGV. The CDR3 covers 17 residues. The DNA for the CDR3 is TGTGCCAGCAGCTTAGGGCCCTCAGGGGCACGTAATGAAAAACTGTTTTTT. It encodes CASSLGPSGARNEKLFF.

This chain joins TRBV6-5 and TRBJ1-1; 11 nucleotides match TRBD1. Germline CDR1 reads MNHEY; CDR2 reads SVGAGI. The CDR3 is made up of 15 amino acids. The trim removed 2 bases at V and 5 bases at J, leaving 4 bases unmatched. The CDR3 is CASSYTGQGGTEAFF. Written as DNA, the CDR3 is TGTGCCAGCAGTTACACGGGACAGGGGGGAACTGAAGCTTTCTTT.

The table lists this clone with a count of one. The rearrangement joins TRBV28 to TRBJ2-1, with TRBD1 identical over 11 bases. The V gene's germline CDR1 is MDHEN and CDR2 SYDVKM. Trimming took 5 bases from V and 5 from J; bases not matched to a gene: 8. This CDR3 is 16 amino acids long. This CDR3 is CASSARDRGWNNEQFF. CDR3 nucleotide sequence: TGTGCCAGCAGTGCCCGGGACAGGGGGTGGAACAATGAGCAGTTCTTC. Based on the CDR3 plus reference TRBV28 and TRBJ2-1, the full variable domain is DVKVTQSSRYLVKRTGEKVFLECVQDMDHENMFWYRQDPGLGLRLIYFSYDVKMKEKGDIPEGYSVSREKKERFSLILESASTNQTSMYLCASSARDRGWNNEQFFGPGTRLTVL.

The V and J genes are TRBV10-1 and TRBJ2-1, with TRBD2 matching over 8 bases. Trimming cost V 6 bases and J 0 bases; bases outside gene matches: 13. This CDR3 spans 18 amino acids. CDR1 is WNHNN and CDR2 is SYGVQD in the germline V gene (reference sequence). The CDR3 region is CASSRLGSGASSYNEQFF. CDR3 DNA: TGCGCCAGCAGCCGACTGGGTAGCGGGGCGAGCTCCTACAATGAGCAGTTCTTC.

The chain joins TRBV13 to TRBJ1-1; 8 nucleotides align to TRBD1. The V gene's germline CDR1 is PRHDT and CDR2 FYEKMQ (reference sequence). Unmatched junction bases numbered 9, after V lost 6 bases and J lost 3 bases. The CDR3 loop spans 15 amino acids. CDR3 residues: CASRLQGGGDTEAFF. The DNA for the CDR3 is TGTGCCAGCAGATTACAGGGGGGTGGCGACACTGAAGCTTTCTTT.

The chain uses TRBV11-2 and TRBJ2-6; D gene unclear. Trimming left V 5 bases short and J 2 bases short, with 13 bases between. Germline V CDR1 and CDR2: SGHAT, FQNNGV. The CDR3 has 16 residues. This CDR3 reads CASSPVRSTGANVLTF. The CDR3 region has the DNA TGTGCCAGCAGCCCCGTGAGGTCCACTGGGGCCAACGTCCTGACTTTC.

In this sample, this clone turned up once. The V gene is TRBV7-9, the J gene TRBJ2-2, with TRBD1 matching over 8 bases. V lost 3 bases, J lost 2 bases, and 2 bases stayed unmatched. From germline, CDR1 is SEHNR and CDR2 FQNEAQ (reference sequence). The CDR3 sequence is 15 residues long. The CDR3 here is CASSFTGGNTGELFF. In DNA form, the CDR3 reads TGTGCCAGCAGCTTCACAGGGGGAAACACCGGGGAGCTGTTTTTT.

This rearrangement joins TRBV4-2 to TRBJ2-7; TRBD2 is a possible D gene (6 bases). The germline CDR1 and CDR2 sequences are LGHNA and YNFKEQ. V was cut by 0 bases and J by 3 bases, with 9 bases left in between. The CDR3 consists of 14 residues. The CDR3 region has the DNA TGTGCCAGCAGCCAAGACCTTAGCGGCTACGAGCAGTACTTC. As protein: CASSQDLSGYEQYF.

CDR3 amino acids: CASSYSNPDPQGYTF. The DNA for the CDR3 is TGTGCCAGCAGTTACTCGAACCCCGATCCACAGGGCTACACCTTC. This chain uses TRBV6-6 with TRBJ1-2; D unclear. The germline CDR1 and CDR2 sequences are MNHNY and SVGAGI (reference sequence). CDR3 length equals 15 residues. The germline V and J ends were trimmed by 0 bases and 8 bases, with 16 bases remaining between them.

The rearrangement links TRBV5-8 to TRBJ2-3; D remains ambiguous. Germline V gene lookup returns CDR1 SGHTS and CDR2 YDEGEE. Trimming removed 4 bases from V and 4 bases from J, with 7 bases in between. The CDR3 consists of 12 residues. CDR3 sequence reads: CASSPRADTQYF. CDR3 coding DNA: TGTGCCAGCAGCCCCCGAGCAGATACGCAGTATTTT.

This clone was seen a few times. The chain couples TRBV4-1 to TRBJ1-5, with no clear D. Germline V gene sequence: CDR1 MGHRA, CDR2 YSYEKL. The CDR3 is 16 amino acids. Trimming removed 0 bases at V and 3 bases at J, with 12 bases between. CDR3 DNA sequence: TGCGCCAGCAGCCAAGATGTTACAGTGATCAATCAGCCCCAGCATTTT. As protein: CASSQDVTVINQPQHF.

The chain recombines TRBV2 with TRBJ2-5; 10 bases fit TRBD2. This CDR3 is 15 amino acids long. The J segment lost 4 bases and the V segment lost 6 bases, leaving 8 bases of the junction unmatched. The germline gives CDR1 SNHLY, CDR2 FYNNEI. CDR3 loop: CASRSTSGVLETQYF. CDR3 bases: TGTGCCAGCAGAAGTACTAGCGGGGTATTAGAGACCCAGTACTTC. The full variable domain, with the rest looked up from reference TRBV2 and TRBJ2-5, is EPEVTQTPSHQVTQMGQEVILRCVPISNHLYFYWYRQILGQKVEFLVSFYNNEISEKSEIFDDQFSVERPDGSNFTLKIRSTKLEDSAMYFCASRSTSGVLETQYFGPGTRLLVL.

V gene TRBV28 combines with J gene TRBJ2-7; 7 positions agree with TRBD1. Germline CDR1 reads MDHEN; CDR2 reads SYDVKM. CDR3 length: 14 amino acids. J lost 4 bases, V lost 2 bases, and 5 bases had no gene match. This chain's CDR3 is CASSLVGGAYEQYF. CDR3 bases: TGTGCCAGCAGTTTAGTAGGGGGCGCATACGAGCAGTACTTC.

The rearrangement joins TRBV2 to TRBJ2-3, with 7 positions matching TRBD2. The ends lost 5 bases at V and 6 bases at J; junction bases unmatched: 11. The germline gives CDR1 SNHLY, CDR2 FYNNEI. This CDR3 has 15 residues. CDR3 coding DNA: TGTGCCAGCAGTCCCAAACCCGGGAGGCGGGATACGCAGTATTTT. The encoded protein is CASSPKPGRRDTQYF.

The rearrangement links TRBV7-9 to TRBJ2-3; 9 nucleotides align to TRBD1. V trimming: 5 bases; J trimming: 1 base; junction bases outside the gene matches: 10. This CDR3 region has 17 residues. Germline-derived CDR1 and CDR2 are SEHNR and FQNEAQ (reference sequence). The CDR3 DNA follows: TGTGCCAGCAGCCGCAGGGTGGGACAGGGAGGCACAGATACGCAGTATTTT. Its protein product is CASSRRVGQGGTDTQYF.

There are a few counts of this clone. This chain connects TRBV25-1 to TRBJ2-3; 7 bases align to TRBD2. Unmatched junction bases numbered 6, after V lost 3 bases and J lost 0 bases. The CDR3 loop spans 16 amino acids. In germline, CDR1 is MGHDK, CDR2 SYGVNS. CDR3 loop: CASSEGASGSTDTQYF. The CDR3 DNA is TGTGCCAGCAGTGAGGGAGCTAGCGGAAGCACAGATACGCAGTATTTT.

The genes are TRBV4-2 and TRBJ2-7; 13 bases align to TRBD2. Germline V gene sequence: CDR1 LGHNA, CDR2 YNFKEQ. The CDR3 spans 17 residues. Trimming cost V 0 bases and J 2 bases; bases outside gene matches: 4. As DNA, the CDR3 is TGTGCCAGCAGCCAAGATCGGGGGACTAGCGGGACCTACGAGCAGTACTTC. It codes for CASSQDRGTSGTYEQYF.

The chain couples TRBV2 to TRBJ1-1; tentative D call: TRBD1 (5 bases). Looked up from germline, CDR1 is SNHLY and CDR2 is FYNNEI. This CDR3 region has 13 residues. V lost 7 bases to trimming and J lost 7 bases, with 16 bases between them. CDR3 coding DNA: TGTGCCAGCATTGTGGGGCGCGATGGTGAAGCTTTCTTT. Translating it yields CASIVGRDGEAFF.